Listed below are T cell receptor beta chains from one sample, sequenced in a study of radiation and T cells in renal cell carcinoma. Assay used: immunoSEQ multiplex PCR; TCRdb lists only in-frame clones, some missing. The sample carries tens of thousands of clones, 80% to 90% recorded once. The material sequenced was blood, taken from a patient whose treatment included radiotherapy and nephrectomy. The receptors stem from a woman aged 45-59 years with renal cell carcinoma. CDR3s include the opening cysteine and the closing phenylalanine or tryptophan. A D gene is named only where the DNA matches it firmly. Some rows have no size entry. The others give once, few or many, or a class for an expanded clone.

J gene,V gene,clone size,D gene,CDR3 protein,CDR3 DNA
TRBJ1-2,TRBV19,-,-,CASSPPRDYGYTF,TGTGCCAGTAGTCCCCCCCGAGACTATGGCTACACCTTC
TRBJ2-1,TRBV9,-,-,CASSVGSLSYNEQFF,TGTGCCAGCAGCGTCGGGAGCCTCTCCTACAATGAGCAGTTCTTC
TRBJ1-2,TRBV29-1,many,-,CSVDGRRSGPNYGYTF,TGCAGCGTTGACGGCCGGAGGTCCGGACCTAACTATGGCTACACCTTC
TRBJ1-1,TRBV11-2,few,-,CASSTHLLGEAFF,TGTGCCAGCAGCACCCACCTCCTCGGCGAAGCTTTCTTT
TRBJ1-3,TRBV5-4,-,-,CASSPQQGSYGNTIYF,TGTGCCAGCAGCCCACAACAGGGTTCGTACGGAAACACCATATATTTT
TRBJ1-2,TRBV7-2,-,TRBD1,CASSSLQGTFYGYTF,TGTGCCAGCAGCTCGTTACAGGGGACCTTCTATGGCTACACCTTC
TRBJ1-5,TRBV9,-,-,CASSVGSQGGQPQHF,TGTGCCAGCAGCGTAGGGTCGCAGGGAGGTCAGCCCCAGCATTTT
TRBJ1-2,TRBV7-2,-,TRBD1,CASSLGQGLNYGYTF,TGTGCCAGCAGCTTAGGACAGGGGTTAAACTATGGCTACACCTTC
TRBJ2-6,TRBV6-6,-,-,CASNSSPGANVLTF,TGTGCCAGCAACTCATCACCAGGGGCCAACGTCCTGACTTTC
TRBJ1-6,TRBV25-1,few,-,CASSVGGFNSPLHF,TGTGCCAGCAGTGTGGGAGGGTTCAATTCACCCCTCCACTTT
TRBJ1-2,TRBV18,-,-,CASSPPNRNYGYTF,TGTGCCAGCTCACCACCGAACAGGAACTATGGCTACACCTTC
TRBJ2-7,TRBV6-6,-,-,CASSYSQQGYEQYF,TGTGCCAGCAGTTACTCCCAACAGGGCTACGAGCAGTACTTC
TRBJ1-6,TRBV28,few,TRBD1,CASSSGQGGPLHF,TGTGCCAGCAGTTCGGGACAGGGGGGACCCCTCCACTTT
TRBJ2-7,TRBV4-3,-,-,CASSQDVQTGVYEQYF,TGCGCCAGCAGCCAAGATGTACAGACAGGTGTCTACGAGCAGTACTTC
TRBJ1-6,TRBV19,-,-,CASRPHADSPLHF,TGTGCCTCAAGGCCTCACGCGGATTCACCCCTCCACTTT
TRBJ1-6,TRBV10-1,-,-,CASSETDNSPLHF,TGCGCCAGCAGTGAGACGGACAATTCACCCCTCCACTTT
TRBJ2-7,TRBV4-1,-,TRBD1,CASSPGQGAVGLGYEQYF,TGCGCCAGCAGCCCCGGACAGGGGGCGGTAGGTTTAGGCTACGAGCAGTACTTC
TRBJ1-2,TRBV30,-,-,CAWSTNTGSNGYTF,TGTGCCTGGAGTACGAACACAGGGAGCAATGGCTACACCTTC
TRBJ1-5,TRBV19,-,TRBD1,CASSNPGQGNQPQHF,TGTGCCAGTAGTAACCCGGGACAGGGGAATCAGCCCCAGCATTTT
TRBJ2-5,TRBV10-3,-,-,CAISEGEGAKETQYF,TGTGCCATCAGTGAGGGGGAGGGGGCGAAAGAGACCCAGTACTTC
TRBJ2-7,TRBV11-2,-,-,CASSPTADRASSYEQYF,TGTGCCAGCAGCCCTACCGCGGACAGAGCTAGCTCCTACGAGCAGTACTTC
TRBJ2-7,TRBV19,-,TRBD1,CASRRQGDSYEQYF,TGTGCCAGTCGTCGACAGGGGGACTCCTACGAGCAGTACTTC
TRBJ2-7,TRBV5-6,-,TRBD2,CASSLRLAGGSYEQYF,TGTGCCAGCAGCTTGCGACTAGCGGGAGGGTCGTACGAGCAGTACTTC
TRBJ2-6,TRBV7-8,-,TRBD1,CASSRDRYPSGANVLTF,TGTGCCAGCAGCCGGGACAGGTATCCATCTGGGGCCAACGTCCTGACTTTC
TRBJ2-7,TRBV5-1,-,-,CASSLPRETYEQYF,TGCGCCAGCAGCTTACCCAGGGAAACCTACGAGCAGTACTTC
TRBJ1-4,TRBV19,-,TRBD1,CASSIDSGTGGEKLFF,TGTGCCAGTAGTATTGATTCTGGGACAGGGGGCGAAAAACTGTTTTTT
TRBJ1-2,TRBV5-5,-,-,CASSLVAGADYTF,TGTGCCAGCAGCTTGGTCGCAGGGGCGGACTACACCTTC
TRBJ2-5,TRBV18,-,TRBD2,CASSPPLATQETQYF,TGTGCCAGCTCACCGCCACTAGCGACTCAAGAGACCCAGTACTTC
TRBJ2-2,TRBV28,once,-,CASRMPGTGELFF,TGTGCCAGCCGAATGCCGGGGACCGGGGAGCTGTTTTTT
TRBJ2-2,TRBV11-2,few,-,CASSLTQGFTGELFF,TGTGCCAGCAGCCTTACTCAGGGATTCACCGGGGAGCTGTTTTTT
TRBJ2-5,TRBV5-1,-,TRBD1,CASSTTGLETQYF,TGCGCCAGCAGCACGACAGGGTTGGAGACCCAGTACTTC
TRBJ2-7,TRBV28,-,TRBD1,CASNLPGQGSYEQYF,TGTGCCAGCAACCTTCCGGGACAGGGCTCCTACGAGCAGTACTTC
TRBJ2-3,TRBV9,-,-,CASSVFGTDTQYF,TGTGCCAGCAGCGTTTTTGGCACAGATACGCAGTATTTT
TRBJ1-5,TRBV28,-,-,CASRKGQFSNQPQHF,TGTGCCAGCAGAAAAGGACAGTTTAGCAATCAGCCCCAGCATTTT
TRBJ2-1,TRBV2,-,-,CASRLELVNNEQFF,TGTGCCAGCCGATTGGAGCTCGTAAACAATGAGCAGTTCTTC
TRBJ2-2,TRBV5-1,-,TRBD1,CASSLEPGQDNTGELFF,TGCGCCAGCAGCTTGGAACCGGGACAGGATAACACCGGGGAGCTGTTTTTT
TRBJ2-3,TRBV5-1,-,TRBD2,CASSVTSGGSTDTQYF,TGCGCCAGCAGCGTGACTAGCGGGGGGTCGACAGATACGCAGTATTTT
TRBJ2-1,TRBV7-6,once,-,CASSLRRNEQFF,TGTGCCAGCAGCTTAAGGAGAAATGAGCAGTTCTTC
TRBJ2-7,TRBV28,-,-,CASSLVLSGLTYEQYF,TGTGCCAGCAGTTTAGTGCTATCGGGACTGACCTACGAGCAGTACTTC
TRBJ2-3,TRBV28,-,-,CASSLPSYRLADTQYF,TGTGCCAGCAGTTTACCCTCTTATCGACTAGCAGATACGCAGTATTTT
TRBJ1-4,TRBV7-2,-,-,CASSWGWGEKLFF,TGTGCCAGCAGCTGGGGGTGGGGTGAAAAACTGTTTTTT
TRBJ2-1,TRBV4-3,-,TRBD2,CASSQLREPYNEQFF,TGCGCCAGCAGCCAATTGCGGGAGCCCTACAATGAGCAGTTCTTC
TRBJ1-4,TRBV5-1,-,-,CASSPGISNEKLFF,TGCGCCAGCAGCCCGGGGATCTCTAATGAAAAACTGTTTTTT
TRBJ1-1,TRBV28,-,-,CASSLSGGAEAFF,TGTGCCAGCAGCCTATCCGGTGGGGCTGAAGCTTTCTTT
TRBJ2-3,TRBV4-2,-,-,CASSQDVGDAYTQYF,TGTGCCAGCAGCCAAGATGTTGGGGATGCATATACGCAGTATTTT